This is a list of T cell receptor beta chains from one sample in a study of blood T cell repertoires in COVID-19. Repertoires were generated with immunoSEQ multiplex PCR, while TCRdb's copy carries only in-frame clones and drops some. This table holds more than 200,000 clones, approximately 82% found once. The sequenced material came from peripheral blood. The receptors stem from a woman aged 35 to 49 who had recovered from COVID-19. Each CDR3 is given with its conserved first and last residue. The D gene is left open where the match is weak.

J: TRBJ2-1
V: TRBV7-9
D: NA
CDR3: CASTLMTGYNEQFF

J: TRBJ1-4
V: TRBV25-1
D: TRBD1
CDR3: CASSEKDRRQGVREKLFF

J: TRBJ2-2
V: TRBV6-2/TRBV6-3
D: TRBD2
CDR3: CASSYPTSGETNTGELFF

J: TRBJ2-7
V: TRBV7-9
D: NA
CDR3: CASSLDGRGGDEQYF

J: TRBJ1-5
V: TRBV21-1
D: NA
CDR3: CASTLVQGSNQPQHF

J: TRBJ1-1
V: TRBV7-2
D: TRBD1
CDR3: CASIQDRDTEAFF

J: TRBJ1-3
V: TRBV12-3/TRBV12-4
D: NA
CDR3: CASSLDTNTIYF

J: TRBJ1-5
V: TRBV5-8
D: NA
CDR3: CASSYRDKDYQPQHF

J: TRBJ1-2
V: TRBV14
D: NA
CDR3: CASSQVRGYGYTF

J: TRBJ1-1
V: TRBV5-1
D: NA
CDR3: CASSLQGEGTEAFF

J: TRBJ2-2
V: TRBV10-3
D: NA
CDR3: CAISEPDGTPWMAGELFF

J: TRBJ1-2
V: TRBV19
D: NA
CDR3: CASSTDPGRANYGYTF

J: TRBJ2-1
V: TRBV6-5
D: TRBD2
CDR3: CASSSLSGGSYNEQFF

J: TRBJ2-7
V: TRBV11-2
D: TRBD1
CDR3: CASSIGQGPTYEQYF

J: TRBJ2-7
V: TRBV7-3
D: NA
CDR3: CASSAQGFSNEQYF

J: TRBJ1-4
V: TRBV7-9
D: TRBD1
CDR3: CASSLTGGVEKLFF

J: TRBJ1-2
V: TRBV2
D: NA
CDR3: CASLTIAGANYGYTF

J: TRBJ1-2
V: TRBV9
D: NA
CDR3: CASSKSAQEYGYTF

J: TRBJ1-5
V: TRBV30
D: NA
CDR3: CAWSVVGYQPQHF

J: TRBJ2-5
V: TRBV25-1
D: NA
CDR3: CASSLTGRETQYF

J: TRBJ1-1
V: TRBV16
D: NA
CDR3: CASSPWREAFF

J: TRBJ1-3
V: TRBV5-5
D: NA
CDR3: CASSFPQGSSGNTIYF

J: TRBJ1-6
V: TRBV5-5
D: TRBD1
CDR3: CASSLVDRVYSPLHF

J: TRBJ1-4
V: TRBV4-3
D: TRBD1
CDR3: CASSQSSAGGEKLFF

J: TRBJ1-2
V: TRBV30
D: TRBD1
CDR3: CAWSPGQANYGYTF

J: TRBJ1-2
V: TRBV9
D: NA
CDR3: CASSGGIKEGYTF

J: TRBJ2-7
V: TRBV7-2
D: NA
CDR3: CASSSVYYEQYF

J: TRBJ1-5
V: TRBV7-9
D: TRBD1
CDR3: CASSLGTGGFNQPQHF

J: TRBJ1-4
V: TRBV7-9
D: TRBD1
CDR3: CASSWDRNEKLFF

J: TRBJ2-3
V: TRBV2
D: TRBD2
CDR3: CASLQGGSTSTDTQYF

J: TRBJ2-5
V: TRBV3-1/TRBV3-2
D: NA
CDR3: CASSSSAGAWETQYF

J: TRBJ1-4
V: TRBV5-1
D: NA
CDR3: CASSLDGQGPYEKLFF

J: TRBJ2-3
V: TRBV24-1
D: TRBD1
CDR3: CATSGQGTDTQYF

J: TRBJ1-1
V: TRBV3-1/TRBV3-2
D: TRBD1
CDR3: CASSQRDRGTEAFF

J: TRBJ1-2
V: TRBV24-1
D: NA
CDR3: CATSDYRTGYGYTF

J: TRBJ1-4
V: TRBV28
D: NA
CDR3: CASRGTMVEKLFF

J: TRBJ1-5
V: TRBV5-5
D: TRBD1
CDR3: CASSLGRDRGPQHF

J: TRBJ2-2
V: TRBV5-6
D: NA
CDR3: CASSLVDRKNTGELFF

J: TRBJ2-3
V: TRBV19
D: TRBD1
CDR3: CASSPGQGWADTQYF

J: TRBJ1-6
V: TRBV12-3/TRBV12-4
D: TRBD1
CDR3: CASSPTGEVLHF

J: TRBJ1-5
V: TRBV28
D: NA
CDR3: CASSFGVSNQPQHF

J: TRBJ2-2
V: TRBV7-2
D: TRBD2
CDR3: CASSYTSGGANGELFF

J: TRBJ1-1
V: TRBV6-5
D: NA
CDR3: CASSYDSNTEAFF

J: TRBJ2-7
V: TRBV18
D: TRBD2
CDR3: CASSPLASGGNEQYF

J: TRBJ1-1
V: TRBV18
D: NA
CDR3: CASSLSSGWEEAFF

J: TRBJ2-2
V: TRBV11-1
D: NA
CDR3: CASSLDRELGGELFF

J: TRBJ1-5
V: TRBV10-3
D: NA
CDR3: CAISVSPSQGNNQPQHF

J: TRBJ2-5
V: TRBV30
D: NA
CDR3: CACRGAGKETQYF

J: TRBJ1-5
V: TRBV7-8
D: NA
CDR3: CASSFSIALSDQPQHF

J: TRBJ1-2
V: TRBV5-6
D: TRBD1
CDR3: CASSLGQGASLFF

J: TRBJ2-3
V: TRBV10-3
D: TRBD2
CDR3: CAISESTRTSAPDTQYF

J: TRBJ1-5
V: TRBV4-3
D: TRBD1
CDR3: CASSQDRAQPQHF

J: TRBJ1-6
V: TRBV30
D: NA
CDR3: CAWSVRGVSLDNSPLHF

J: TRBJ2-5
V: TRBV14
D: NA
CDR3: CASSQDLRETQYF